This T cell receptor (beta chain) was profiled in a study of technical replicates of blood from a few donors. The assay was immunoSEQ multiplex PCR, and TCRdb's table has in-frame clones only and misses some. The repertoire holds around 60,000 clones, with more than 85% as singletons. CDR3 length: 14 residues. The V end lost 3 bases, the J end lost 6 bases, and 11 bases lay between the germline ends. Looked up from germline, CDR1 is SEHNR and CDR2 is FQNEAQ (reference sequence). This rearrangement joins TRBV7-9 to TRBJ2-2; maybe TRBD1 (5 bases). Input material: PBMCs. The sequence derives from a human donor in good health. Some clones in this sample may be carry-over from other donors' samples. The CDR3 spells CASSLGPHAGELFF. In DNA, the CDR3 is TGTGCCAGCAGCTTGGGGCCCCATGCCGGGGAGCTGTTTTTT.